This record concerns one T cell receptor beta chain sequence. Authors' processing steps: Using reference gene primer amplification, nucleated cell counts were estimated. Clones were sequenced by immunoSEQ multiplex PCR, and TCRdb holds only the in-frame ones, with some missing. D and trimming were read from the DNA, whereas the V and J calls and clone size are those reported in that table. The sample lists 300,000 or so clones, around 90% occurring once. These data belong to a study of blood T cell repertoires in COVID-19. Study at large: Donors in the United States, Italy and Spain gave samples during acute or convalescent COVID-19.

Participant-reported clinical history was the basis for cohort assignment. Cohort 3 donors were reported recovered after two negative PCRs, clearance, or symptom resolution. Sequenced sample: PBMCs or T cells enriched from blood (not recorded which). The TCR comes from a woman aged 25 to 39 who had recovered from COVID-19.

As DNA, the CDR3 is TGCAGCGTTGAAGACAGTTACGAGCAGTACTTC. It codes for CSVEDSYEQYF. V gene TRBV29-1 combines with J gene TRBJ2-7; D not resolved. The CDR3 is 11 residues long. V lost 0 bases and J 4 bases, leaving 4 bases between the germline ends. The germline V gene has CDR1 SQVTM and CDR2 ANQGSEA.